Presented here are 6 T cell receptor beta chains from one specimen sequenced in a study of blood T cell repertoires in COVID-19. Sequenced by immunoSEQ multiplex PCR; TCRdb stores in-frame clones only, minus some. The sample carries about 240,000 clones, around 83% recorded once. Sample: peripheral blood. These receptors came from a woman older than 75 with acute or convalescent COVID-19.

In its sample, this clone was seen once. V usage is TRBV20-1 and J usage is TRBJ2-7; the D gene is possibly TRBD2 (6 bases). This CDR3 spans 17 amino acids. Trimming pared 3 bases from V and 2 bases from J, leaving 23 bases between. The germline V gene encodes CDR1 DFQATT and CDR2 SNEGSKA (reference sequence). Written as DNA, the CDR3 is TGCAGTGCTAGTTGGCAATTTGGGGGGACGCATGCCTACGAGCAGTACTTC. The encoded protein is CSASWQFGGTHAYEQYF.

The chain links TRBV28 to TRBJ2-3, with TRBD1 matching 9 bases. V was pared by 6 bases and J by 1 base, with 8 bases of the junction left unmatched. CDR1 is MDHEN, CDR2 SYDVKM, per germline. This CDR3 region has 16 residues. CDR3 bases: TGTGCCAGCAGCCCAGGACAGGGGCTAGGCACAGATACGCAGTATTTT. Amino acid sequence: CASSPGQGLGTDTQYF. Full variable domain (rest looked up from reference TRBV28 and TRBJ2-3): DVKVTQSSRYLVKRTGEKVFLECVQDMDHENMFWYRQDPGLGLRLIYFSYDVKMKEKGDIPEGYSVSREKKERFSLILESASTNQTSMYLCASSPGQGLGTDTQYFGPGTRLTVL.

CDR3 nucleotides: TGCAGCGCGGGGACAGTAGGCCATGAAAAACTGTTTTTT. This gives the protein CSAGTVGHEKLFF. The chain couples TRBV29-1 to TRBJ1-4, with TRBD1 matching 7 bases. The CDR3 length is 13 residues. V shed 7 bases and J 6 bases; nucleotides not matched to a gene: 8. CDR1 and CDR2 (germline): SQVTM, ANQGSEA.

The rearrangement uses TRBV24-1 and TRBJ2-2; tentative D call: TRBD1 (7 bases). CDR1 is KGHDR, CDR2 SFDVKD, per germline. V lost 10 bases and J lost 4, with 12 bases in between. This CDR3 comprises 13 residues. CDR3 in DNA: TGTGCCACGGAGGGACAGAGCACCGGGGAGCTGTTTTTT. Translated: CATEGQSTGELFF.

This chain joins TRBV4-1 and TRBJ1-6; D is unresolved. Per the germline V gene, CDR1 is MGHRA and CDR2 is YSYEKL. This CDR3 region has 17 residues. V was shortened by 1 base and J by 0 bases, with 10 bases between the two germline ends. For the CDR3, the DNA is TGCGCCAGCAGCCAAGTTAAAGGGAGCTCCTATAATTCACCCCTCCACTTT. Translating it yields CASSQVKGSSYNSPLHF.

This chain joins TRBV5-8 and TRBJ2-5; perhaps TRBD2 as D (7 bases). Germline-derived CDR1 and CDR2 are SGHTS and YDEGEE. This CDR3 contains 15 residues. Deletions cut 2 bases from V and 4 bases from J, with 15 bases between. This CDR3 reads CASSFDGGRGETQYF. The DNA of the CDR3 is TGTGCCAGCAGCTTTGACGGGGGGCGCGGAGAGACCCAGTACTTC. Together with reference TRBV5-8 and TRBJ2-5, the CDR3 gives the full variable domain: EAGVTQSPTHLIKTRGQQATLRCSPISGHTSVYWYQQALGLGLQFLLWYDEGEERNRGNFPPRFSGRQFPNYSSELNVNALELEDSALYLCASSFDGGRGETQYFGPGTRLLVL.